These T cell receptor beta chains were read from a single sample in a study of blood T cell repertoires in COVID-19. Clones were read by immunoSEQ multiplex PCR, and TCRdb kept only the in-frame ones, dropping some. Among approximately 200,000 clones listed, 70% to 90% were seen once. The sequenced sample was peripheral blood. These receptors were obtained from a man aged 50-60 years with acute or convalescent COVID-19. CDR3s include the opening cysteine and the closing phenylalanine or tryptophan.

V: TRBV11-2; J: TRBJ2-3; CDR3: CASSWGASLGADTQYF
V: TRBV30; J: TRBJ1-2; CDR3: CAWIKRGADYGYTF
V: TRBV7-6; J: TRBJ2-3; CDR3: CASSLGVGAYVDTQYF
V: TRBV5-8; J: TRBJ1-5; CDR3: CASSLARGIANQPQHF
V: TRBV29-1; J: TRBJ1-2; CDR3: CSVGSALGRDGYTF
V: TRBV11-1; J: TRBJ2-1; CDR3: CASSLAGYYNEQFF
V: TRBV3-1/TRBV3-2; J: TRBJ1-3; CDR3: CASSPFASASSGNTIYF
V: TRBV5-6; J: TRBJ2-4; CDR3: CASSRGPEGIQYF
V: TRBV7-9; J: TRBJ1-1; CDR3: CASSPGTGNSEAFF
V: TRBV5-6; J: TRBJ1-1; CDR3: CASRGVGPAFEAFF
V: TRBV11-3; J: TRBJ2-7; CDR3: CASSPRRGDEQYF
V: TRBV29-1; J: TRBJ2-2; CDR3: CSGDSTNTGELFF
V: TRBV11-2; J: TRBJ1-1; CDR3: CASSPMNTEAFF
V: TRBV7-3; J: TRBJ2-1; CDR3: CASSLSALNEQFF
V: TRBV4-1; J: TRBJ1-2; CDR3: CASSLSRDRVEGYTF
V: TRBV7-9; J: TRBJ1-1; CDR3: CASSPRSGTGFRNTEAFF
V: TRBV5-6; J: TRBJ2-2; CDR3: CASSLQNYGELFF
V: TRBV6-5; J: TRBJ1-2; CDR3: CASRGTGRLWDTF
V: TRBV5-1; J: TRBJ1-6; CDR3: CASSFTGEDSPLHF
V: TRBV2; J: TRBJ1-1; CDR3: CASRDTNTEAFF
V: TRBV7-2; J: TRBJ2-2; CDR3: CASRGQGVETGELFF
V: TRBV3-1/TRBV3-2; J: TRBJ2-1; CDR3: CASSQDLGRYGWQFF
V: TRBV9; J: TRBJ2-7; CDR3: CASSVASGGTYEQYF
V: TRBV9; J: TRBJ2-3; CDR3: CASSVGTSTDTQYF
V: TRBV5-1; J: TRBJ2-7; CDR3: CASSLGGTADYEQYF
V: TRBV5-4; J: TRBJ2-1; CDR3: CASSLAAGIAGAFYNEQFF
V: TRBV5-1; J: TRBJ2-1; CDR3: CASSLGQGWNEQFF
V: TRBV7-9; J: TRBJ1-4; CDR3: CASSFDREGEKLFF
V: TRBV19; J: TRBJ1-5; CDR3: CASSIVGGNQPQHF
V: TRBV11-2; J: TRBJ1-1; CDR3: CASSLVRGTEAFF
V: TRBV5-1; J: TRBJ1-1; CDR3: CASRSLNTEAFF
V: TRBV6-6; J: TRBJ1-5; CDR3: CASSYGTGSIQPQHF
V: TRBV6-5; J: TRBJ1-2; CDR3: CASSSYRDGGYTF
V: TRBV7-9; J: TRBJ1-2; CDR3: CASSLMPRYGYTF
V: TRBV5-4; J: TRBJ1-6; CDR3: CASSRGGWEGNSPLHF
V: TRBV5-1; J: TRBJ1-2; CDR3: CASSLGQGAGGYTF
V: TRBV27; J: TRBJ1-4; CDR3: CASSKTGGGKLFF
V: TRBV19; J: TRBJ1-1; CDR3: CASRDRGIMNTEAFF
V: TRBV27; J: TRBJ1-5; CDR3: CASSPGQINYQPQHF
V: TRBV18; J: TRBJ1-5; CDR3: CASSPPGGPSQPQHF
V: TRBV7-9; J: TRBJ2-1; CDR3: CASSLVGGVGNEQFF
V: TRBV18; J: TRBJ1-5; CDR3: CASSPTAGQGGDQPQHF
V: TRBV3-1/TRBV3-2; J: TRBJ1-6; CDR3: CASSQEGLGNSPLHF
V: TRBV10-1; J: TRBJ1-1; CDR3: CASSEQPNTEAFF
V: TRBV30; J: TRBJ1-2; CDR3: CAWSVLGPWGYTF
V: TRBV12-3/TRBV12-4; J: TRBJ2-5; CDR3: CASSRGLETQYF
V: TRBV6-6; J: TRBJ2-3; CDR3: CASSPRESTDTQYF
V: TRBV5-1; J: TRBJ1-2; CDR3: CASSPPTADGYGYTF
V: TRBV19; J: TRBJ2-4; CDR3: CASSSAGQARNIQYF
V: TRBV6-5; J: TRBJ2-7; CDR3: CASSYSAQGAQGEQYF
V: TRBV5-4; J: TRBJ2-4; CDR3: CASSLGRLKNIQYF
V: TRBV6-5; J: TRBJ2-1; CDR3: CASNAALYNEQFF
V: TRBV5-1; J: TRBJ1-6; CDR3: CASSLGQDNSPLHF
V: TRBV4-1; J: TRBJ2-3; CDR3: CASSQSGTDTQYF